These 12 T cell receptor beta chains originate from one sample sequenced in a study of CD8 T cells in Susac syndrome. Reverse transcription of about 0.5 to 1 ug RNA was carried out with random hexamers. TCRdb re-derived calls from the immunoSEQ multiplex PCR reads in MiXCR, one entry per CDR3 protein. The table lists about 150,000 distinct CDR3 sequences, 95% to 96% of them singletons. Sequencing was carried out using CD8+ T cells from PBMCs. Receptors originate from a human donor with multiple sclerosis.

Here the CDR3 reads CSVGGQASPAYGYTF. CDR3 in DNA: TGCAGCGTCGGTGGACAGGCCTCCCCTGCCTATGGCTACACCTTC. The chain carries TRBV29-1 and TRBJ1-2, with TRBD1 matching over 7 bases. V lost 6 bases and J lost 4; bases outside the gene matches: 14. CDR1 is SQVTM and CDR2 is ANQGSEA in the germline V gene. CDR3 length: 15 amino acids.

The rearrangement links TRBV15 to TRBJ1-1; 7 bases are a match to TRBD1. Germline values: CDR1 LNHNV, CDR2 YYDKDF (reference sequence). V shed 0 bases, J shed 7 bases, and the junction held 5 bases outside the gene matches. The CDR3 runs to 14 residues. The CDR3 DNA follows: TGTGCCACCAGCAGAGATCAGGGGGTGGTTGAAGCTTTCTTT. The encoded protein is CATSRDQGVVEAFF.

The chain couples TRBV9 to TRBJ2-3, with D tentatively TRBD1 (5 bases). The CDR3 sequence is 15 residues long. Trimming pared 0 bases from V and 1 base from J, leaving 9 bases between. CDR1 is SGDLS, CDR2 YYNGEE, per germline. The CDR3 bases are TGTGCCAGCAGCGTAGCTGGGGCCGGCACAGATACGCAGTATTTT. This codes for CASSVAGAGTDTQYF.

This clonotype occurred a few times. The V call is TRBV6-1, the J call TRBJ1-2, with D tentatively TRBD1 (6 bases). This CDR3 contains 13 residues. The germline gives CDR1 MNHNS, CDR2 SASEGT. Trimming shortened V by 5 bases and J by 2 bases, and 9 bases separated the two germline ends. The CDR3 protein is CASSQTGNYGYTF. The CDR3 DNA is TGTGCCAGCAGTCAAACAGGGAACTATGGCTACACCTTC.

The V and J genes are TRBV30 and TRBJ1-1, with TRBD1 matching 9 bases. Germline V gene lookup returns CDR1 GTSNPN and CDR2 SVGIG (reference sequence). The CDR3 sequence is 13 residues long. V shed 3 bases, J shed 1 base, and the junction held 0 bases outside the gene matches. CDR3 protein: CAWRDRGNTEAFF. CDR3 coding DNA: TGTGCCTGGAGGGACAGGGGGAACACTGAAGCTTTCTTT.

This clonotype was seen more than once but under ten times. This rearrangement joins TRBV29-1 to TRBJ2-1; D call uncertain. Germline loops: CDR1 SQVTM, CDR2 ANQGSEA. The ends were cut back, 6 bases at V and 0 bases at J, with 6 bases in the middle. The CDR3 loop spans 12 amino acids. CDR3 residues: CSVPGSYNEQFF. The CDR3 DNA sequence: TGCAGCGTCCCGGGCTCCTACAATGAGCAGTTCTTC.

The chain is built from TRBV29-1 and TRBJ1-2, with a possible D match to TRBD1 (5 bases). This CDR3 spans 13 amino acids. Germline lookup yields CDR1 SQVTM and CDR2 ANQGSEA. V lost 3 bases and J 3 bases, leaving 11 bases between the germline ends. The CDR3 sequence: CSVDPDTDYGYTF. In DNA form, the CDR3 reads TGCAGCGTTGATCCGGACACGGACTATGGCTACACCTTC.

V is TRBV11-2 and J is TRBJ2-1; no clear D gene. The CDR3 is 14 residues long. The germline V and J ends were trimmed by 3 bases and 5 bases, with 11 bases remaining between them. Germline CDR1 is SGHAT and CDR2 is FQNNGV. CDR3 protein: CASSFSSENNEQFF. The DNA of the CDR3 is TGTGCCAGCAGCTTCAGTTCCGAAAACAATGAGCAGTTCTTC. The full variable domain, completed using reference TRBV11-2 and TRBJ2-1, is EAGVAQSPRYKIIEKRQSVAFWCNPISGHATLYWYQQILGQGPKLLIQFQNNGVVDDSQLPKDRFSAERLKGVDSTLKIQPAKLEDSAVYLCASSFSSENNEQFFGPGTRLTVL.

The chain joins TRBV7-8 to TRBJ2-7, with TRBD2 as a possible D gene (5 bases). Trimming removed 1 base at V and 2 bases at J, with 9 bases between. The length of the CDR3 is 14 residues. Germline values: CDR1 SGHVS, CDR2 FQNEAQ. CDR3: CASSLGRLPYEQYV. In nucleotides, the CDR3 is TGTGCCAGCAGCTTAGGTAGACTACCCTACGAGCAGTACGTC.

This rearrangement joins TRBV10-3 to TRBJ2-1, with a possible D match to TRBD1 (5 bases). This CDR3 has 11 residues. The germline V gene has CDR1 ENHRY and CDR2 SYGVKD. The germline V and J ends were trimmed by 3 bases and 10 bases, with 7 bases remaining between them. The DNA of the CDR3 is TGTGCCATCAGTGAAGGACACGAGCAGTTCTTC. It yields the protein CAISEGHEQFF.

This chain uses TRBV4-1 with TRBJ2-5; D is unresolved. The germline gives CDR1 MGHRA, CDR2 YSYEKL. V was clipped by 0 bases and J by 5 bases, with 13 bases between them. CDR3 length: 15 amino acids. The CDR3 sequence is CASSQESAGVETQYF. CDR3 coding DNA: TGCGCCAGCAGCCAAGAGTCGGCAGGCGTGGAGACCCAGTACTTC.

This clonotype has only one observation. The J gene is TRBJ1-2, the V gene TRBV14; D is possibly TRBD1 (5 bases). Trimming took off 4 bases at V and 8 bases at J, with 11 bases between the two ends. Looked up from germline, CDR1 is SGHDN and CDR2 is FVKESK. This CDR3 comprises 12 residues. CDR3 in amino acids: CASSLLGDGYTF. CDR3 sequence (DNA): TGTGCCAGCAGCCTGCTGGGGGACGGCTACACCTTC.